A selection of T cell receptor beta chains follows, all from one sample in a study of T cells after yellow fever vaccination. Each CDR3 protein gets one entry after TCRdb re-called the 5' RACE reads with MiXCR. The table lists under 55,000 distinct CDR3 sequences, about 6.8% of them singletons, with around 16% in the top ten. Source: CD8+ T cells not binding an NS4B(214-222) dextramer, sorted from PBMCs, taken 45 days after the yellow fever booster vaccination. The receptors here all came from a man aged 30 to 39 who received the YFV17D yellow fever vaccine. Both conserved end residues are part of each CDR3. D genes are given only for firm matches. The size entry is marked missing in some rows and otherwise reads once, few, many or a size class.

d_call: NA
v_call: TRBV11-2
cdr3_length: 17
clone_size: many
j_call: TRBJ1-4
cdr3_aa: CASSLIAERATNEKLFF
cdr3_nt: TGTGCCAGCAGCTTAATTGCAGAGAGGGCAACTAATGAAAAACTGTTTTTT

d_call: NA
v_call: TRBV7-9
cdr3_length: 15
clone_size: many
j_call: TRBJ1-5
cdr3_aa: CARDGAGSMSQPQHF
cdr3_nt: TGTGCCAGGGATGGGGCAGGGTCAATGTCTCAGCCCCAGCATTTT

d_call: NA
v_call: TRBV11-1
cdr3_length: 18
clone_size: few
j_call: TRBJ2-7
cdr3_aa: CASSLIGQSTRKGYEQYF
cdr3_nt: TGTGCCAGCAGCCTAATCGGACAAAGTACCCGTAAGGGCTACGAGCAGTACTTC

d_call: NA
v_call: TRBV6-5
cdr3_length: 14
clone_size: many
j_call: TRBJ2-3
cdr3_aa: CASSPSGAGDTQYF
cdr3_nt: TGTGCCAGCAGTCCCTCAGGGGCGGGAGATACGCAGTATTTT

d_call: NA
v_call: TRBV20-1
cdr3_length: 16
clone_size: many
j_call: TRBJ2-2
cdr3_aa: CSARDTAGLGTGELFF
cdr3_nt: TGCAGTGCTAGAGATACGGCAGGGCTGGGAACCGGGGAGCTGTTTTTT

d_call: NA
v_call: TRBV21-1
cdr3_length: 20
clone_size: many
j_call: TRBJ2-3
cdr3_aa: CASSQGGGETRMKGTDTQYF
cdr3_nt: TGTGCCAGCAGCCAAGGGGGAGGGGAGACGAGGATGAAGGGCACAGATACGCAGTATTTT

d_call: NA
v_call: TRBV4-3
cdr3_length: 15
clone_size: many
j_call: TRBJ2-7
cdr3_aa: CASSLSRVVSYEQYF
cdr3_nt: TGCGCCAGCAGTTTGAGCAGGGTAGTTTCCTACGAGCAGTACTTC

d_call: TRBD2
v_call: TRBV9
cdr3_length: 15
clone_size: many
j_call: TRBJ2-1
cdr3_aa: CASSQGGLAGHEQFF
cdr3_nt: TGTGCCAGCAGCCAGGGAGGACTAGCGGGTCATGAGCAGTTCTTC

d_call: TRBD2
v_call: TRBV6-4
cdr3_length: 14
clone_size: many
j_call: TRBJ2-3
cdr3_aa: CASSEREGTDTQYF
cdr3_nt: TGTGCCAGCAGCGAGCGGGAGGGCACAGATACGCAGTATTTT

d_call: NA
v_call: TRBV3-1
cdr3_length: 16
clone_size: many
j_call: TRBJ2-5
cdr3_aa: CASSQDRLGGFGTQYF
cdr3_nt: TGTGCCAGCAGCCAAGATAGGCTAGGAGGGTTCGGGACCCAGTACTTC

d_call: TRBD2
v_call: TRBV4-3
cdr3_length: 15
clone_size: few
j_call: TRBJ2-1
cdr3_aa: CASSQGTSDYNEQFF
cdr3_nt: TGCGCCAGCAGCCAAGGGACTAGCGACTACAATGAGCAGTTCTTC

d_call: NA
v_call: TRBV5-1
cdr3_length: 16
clone_size: medium-sized
j_call: TRBJ2-1
cdr3_aa: CASSLAGTSGGYEQFF
cdr3_nt: TGCGCCAGCAGCTTGGCCGGGACCTCCGGCGGCTATGAGCAGTTCTTC

d_call: NA
v_call: TRBV10-3
cdr3_length: 14
clone_size: many
j_call: TRBJ2-7
cdr3_aa: CAISQTSDNHEQYF
cdr3_nt: TGTGCCATCAGTCAGACTAGTGACAACCACGAGCAGTACTTC

d_call: NA
v_call: TRBV20-1
cdr3_length: 15
clone_size: many
j_call: TRBJ1-1
cdr3_aa: CSARALGTPDTEAFF
cdr3_nt: TGCAGTGCTAGAGCCCTCGGGACACCCGACACTGAAGCTTTCTTT

d_call: TRBD2
v_call: TRBV11-2
cdr3_length: 16
clone_size: many
j_call: TRBJ2-2
cdr3_aa: CASSSPSGINTGELFF
cdr3_nt: TGTGCCAGCAGCTCTCCTAGCGGGATTAACACCGGGGAGCTGTTTTTT

d_call: TRBD1
v_call: TRBV12-3/TRBV12-4
cdr3_length: 17
clone_size: many
j_call: TRBJ2-3
cdr3_aa: CASSYPPGQGPTDTQYF
cdr3_nt: TGTGCCAGCAGTTATCCACCCGGACAGGGACCCACAGATACGCAGTATTTT

d_call: NA
v_call: TRBV15
cdr3_length: 14
clone_size: many
j_call: TRBJ1-2
cdr3_aa: CATSSLTGYNGYTF
cdr3_nt: TGTGCCACCAGCAGTCTCACAGGGTACAACGGCTACACCTTC

d_call: TRBD1
v_call: TRBV27
cdr3_length: 17
clone_size: many
j_call: TRBJ2-5
cdr3_aa: CASSLWSDRGPQETQYF
cdr3_nt: TGTGCCAGCAGTTTATGGTCGGACAGGGGACCTCAAGAGACCCAGTACTTC

d_call: NA
v_call: TRBV24-1
cdr3_length: 14
clone_size: few
j_call: TRBJ2-1
cdr3_aa: CATSDLSLYNEQFF
cdr3_nt: TGTGCCACCAGTGATTTAAGCCTCTACAATGAGCAGTTCTTC

d_call: TRBD2
v_call: TRBV19
cdr3_length: 15
clone_size: many
j_call: TRBJ2-7
cdr3_aa: CASSTWIAGKYEQYF
cdr3_nt: TGTGCCAGTAGTACCTGGATAGCGGGAAAGTACGAGCAGTACTTC

d_call: TRBD2
v_call: TRBV7-6
cdr3_length: 14
clone_size: many
j_call: TRBJ2-7
cdr3_aa: CASSPGTSLYEQYF
cdr3_nt: TGTGCCAGCAGCCCAGGGACTAGCCTTTACGAGCAGTACTTC

d_call: NA
v_call: TRBV27
cdr3_length: 13
clone_size: few
j_call: TRBJ2-1
cdr3_aa: CASSLFPSNEQFF
cdr3_nt: TGTGCCAGCAGTTTATTCCCCAGCAATGAGCAGTTCTTC

d_call: NA
v_call: TRBV6-5
cdr3_length: 12
clone_size: many
j_call: TRBJ2-1
cdr3_aa: CASGTGYNEQFF
cdr3_nt: TGTGCCAGCGGGACGGGCTACAATGAGCAGTTCTTC

d_call: NA
v_call: TRBV6-6
cdr3_length: 12
clone_size: many
j_call: TRBJ2-7
cdr3_aa: CASTPGTYEQYF
cdr3_nt: TGTGCCAGCACCCCGGGGACCTACGAGCAGTACTTC

d_call: TRBD1
v_call: TRBV7-2
cdr3_length: 14
clone_size: many
j_call: TRBJ2-7
cdr3_aa: CASSATGSSYEQYF
cdr3_nt: TGTGCCAGCAGCGCGACAGGGTCCTCCTACGAGCAGTACTTC

d_call: NA
v_call: TRBV15
cdr3_length: 15
clone_size: many
j_call: TRBJ1-5
cdr3_aa: CATSDKGDPYQPQHF
cdr3_nt: TGTGCCACCAGCGATAAGGGAGATCCTTATCAGCCCCAGCATTTT

d_call: NA
v_call: TRBV7-6
cdr3_length: 13
clone_size: NA
j_call: TRBJ2-1
cdr3_aa: CASSLSATNEQFF
cdr3_nt: TGTGCCAGCAGCCTCTCCGCTACGAATGAGCAGTTCTTC

d_call: NA
v_call: TRBV29-1
cdr3_length: 13
clone_size: many
j_call: TRBJ2-1
cdr3_aa: CSVESGETNEQFF
cdr3_nt: TGCAGCGTTGAATCGGGAGAGACTAATGAGCAGTTCTTC

d_call: NA
v_call: TRBV29-1
cdr3_length: 13
clone_size: many
j_call: TRBJ2-2
cdr3_aa: CSVEGRQAGELFF
cdr3_nt: TGCAGCGTTGAAGGCCGACAAGCCGGGGAGCTGTTTTTT

d_call: TRBD1
v_call: TRBV6-5
cdr3_length: 19
clone_size: many
j_call: TRBJ2-7
cdr3_aa: CASSYRGRAASTRSYEQYF
cdr3_nt: TGTGCCAGCAGTTACAGGGGGCGGGCGGCCTCCACCCGATCTTACGAGCAGTACTTC

d_call: NA
v_call: TRBV27
cdr3_length: 19
clone_size: many
j_call: TRBJ2-7
cdr3_aa: CASSRGVPSMRLSSYEQYF
cdr3_nt: TGTGCCAGCAGTAGAGGGGTTCCATCTATGAGACTAAGCTCCTACGAGCAGTACTTC

d_call: NA
v_call: TRBV4-1
cdr3_length: 15
clone_size: NA
j_call: TRBJ2-7
cdr3_aa: CASSQDPGLKYEQSF
cdr3_nt: TGCGCCAGCAGCCAAGATCCGGGACTGAAATACGAGCAGTCCTTC

d_call: TRBD2
v_call: TRBV7-9
cdr3_length: 17
clone_size: many
j_call: TRBJ2-1
cdr3_aa: CASSLGPASGPGNEQFF
cdr3_nt: TGTGCCAGCAGCTTAGGGCCGGCTAGCGGACCCGGGAATGAGCAGTTCTTC

d_call: TRBD2
v_call: TRBV29-1
cdr3_length: 13
clone_size: many
j_call: TRBJ2-1
cdr3_aa: CSVEGLAYNEQFF
cdr3_nt: TGCAGCGTTGAAGGACTAGCGTACAATGAGCAGTTCTTC

d_call: TRBD2
v_call: TRBV15
cdr3_length: 12
clone_size: many
j_call: TRBJ2-1
cdr3_aa: CATSRSGLKQFF
cdr3_nt: TGTGCCACCAGCAGATCGGGACTAAAGCAGTTCTTC

d_call: NA
v_call: TRBV5-1
cdr3_length: 14
clone_size: many
j_call: TRBJ2-1
cdr3_aa: CASSLGDSYNEQFF
cdr3_nt: TGCGCCAGCAGCTTGGGAGACTCCTACAATGAGCAGTTCTTC

d_call: NA
v_call: TRBV21-1
cdr3_length: 14
clone_size: many
j_call: TRBJ1-4
cdr3_aa: CASSPLGGAEKLFF
cdr3_nt: TGTGCCAGCAGCCCTTTGGGGGGCGCTGAAAAACTGTTTTTT

d_call: TRBD2
v_call: TRBV6-5
cdr3_length: 14
clone_size: many
j_call: TRBJ2-6
cdr3_aa: CASSGGSGANVLTF
cdr3_nt: TGTGCCAGCAGCGGGGGGTCTGGGGCCAACGTCCTGACTTTC

d_call: NA
v_call: TRBV5-6
cdr3_length: 12
clone_size: many
j_call: TRBJ2-3
cdr3_aa: CASSLGLDTQYF
cdr3_nt: TGTGCCAGCAGCTTGGGACTAGATACGCAGTATTTT

d_call: NA
v_call: TRBV7-2
cdr3_length: 14
clone_size: many
j_call: TRBJ2-7
cdr3_aa: CASSWGDGTYEQYF
cdr3_nt: TGTGCCAGCAGCTGGGGGGACGGGACCTACGAGCAGTACTTC

d_call: NA
v_call: TRBV29-1
cdr3_length: 13
clone_size: many
j_call: TRBJ2-7
cdr3_aa: CSVVSGQTYEQYF
cdr3_nt: TGCAGCGTTGTGTCTGGACAGACCTACGAGCAGTACTTC

d_call: TRBD1
v_call: TRBV7-2
cdr3_length: 15
clone_size: many
j_call: TRBJ1-2
cdr3_aa: CASSLLTGSGYGYTF
cdr3_nt: TGTGCCAGCAGCCTACTGACAGGGTCTGGCTATGGCTACACCTTC

d_call: NA
v_call: TRBV5-4
cdr3_length: 15
clone_size: few
j_call: TRBJ1-4
cdr3_aa: CASSLDPKTNEKLFF
cdr3_nt: TGTGCCAGCAGCTTGGACCCAAAAACTAATGAAAAACTGTTTTTT

d_call: NA
v_call: TRBV29-1
cdr3_length: 14
clone_size: many
j_call: TRBJ2-2
cdr3_aa: CSVRPGGEPGELFF
cdr3_nt: TGCAGCGTTCGGCCCGGGGGTGAGCCCGGGGAGCTGTTTTTT

d_call: NA
v_call: TRBV4-1
cdr3_length: 15
clone_size: many
j_call: TRBJ2-2
cdr3_aa: CASSQEEGGTGELFF
cdr3_nt: TGCGCCAGCAGCCAGGAGGAGGGGGGGACCGGGGAGCTGTTTTTT

d_call: NA
v_call: TRBV9
cdr3_length: 15
clone_size: many
j_call: TRBJ2-1
cdr3_aa: CASSQAPGGYNEQFF
cdr3_nt: TGTGCCAGCAGTCAGGCCCCGGGCGGGTACAATGAGCAGTTCTTC

d_call: TRBD2
v_call: TRBV27
cdr3_length: 14
clone_size: many
j_call: TRBJ2-1
cdr3_aa: CASSFAGEYNEQFF
cdr3_nt: TGTGCCAGCAGTTTCGCGGGAGAGTACAATGAGCAGTTCTTC

d_call: TRBD2
v_call: TRBV5-1
cdr3_length: 16
clone_size: many
j_call: TRBJ2-1
cdr3_aa: CASSLGPSSGDNEQFF
cdr3_nt: TGCGCCAGCAGCTTGGGACCCTCTAGCGGAGACAATGAGCAGTTCTTC

d_call: NA
v_call: TRBV5-4
cdr3_length: 15
clone_size: many
j_call: TRBJ1-4
cdr3_aa: CASRDAGSINEKLFF
cdr3_nt: TGTGCCAGCAGAGACGCGGGCAGCATTAATGAAAAACTGTTTTTT

d_call: NA
v_call: TRBV3-1
cdr3_length: 15
clone_size: many
j_call: TRBJ2-7
cdr3_aa: CASSPFQTSNYEQYF
cdr3_nt: TGTGCCAGCAGCCCCTTCCAGACTAGTAACTACGAGCAGTACTTC

d_call: NA
v_call: TRBV21-1
cdr3_length: 17
clone_size: many
j_call: TRBJ2-7
cdr3_aa: CASSKVAHSTSKDEQYF
cdr3_nt: TGTGCCAGCAGCAAAGTGGCTCACAGTACGAGCAAGGACGAGCAGTACTTC

d_call: TRBD2
v_call: TRBV7-6
cdr3_length: 16
clone_size: many
j_call: TRBJ2-1
cdr3_aa: CASTPGTSGTYNEQFF
cdr3_nt: TGTGCCAGCACTCCCGGGACTAGCGGAACCTACAATGAGCAGTTCTTC